One sample yielded the 28 T cell receptor beta chains listed below, sequenced in a study of T cell responses to AZD1222 COVID-19 vaccine. Here immunoSEQ multiplex PCR was the method, and the copy in TCRdb shows in-frame clones only, minus some. Of over 130,000 clones in the sample, roughly nine tenths were seen once. Specimen: peripheral blood, collected 28 days after the second dose of the MenACWY control vaccine. All receptors derive from an adult who received the MenACWY meningococcal vaccine as a control.

In its sample, this clone was seen a few times. The chain employs TRBV7-2 and TRBJ1-2; D is uncertain. Per the germline V gene, CDR1 is SGHTA and CDR2 is FQGNSA. The CDR3 is 15 amino acids. V gave up 1 base and J gave up 0 bases, with 9 bases separating them. The DNA for the CDR3 is TGTGCCAGCAGCTTAGGGGTGACACCTAACTATGGCTACACCTTC. It translates to CASSLGVTPNYGYTF. The full variable domain, in which reference TRBV7-2 and TRBJ1-2 provide the parts outside the CDR3, is GAGVSQSPSNKVTEKGKDVELRCDPISGHTALYWYRQSLGQGLEFLIYFQGNSAPDKSGLPSDRFSAERTGGSVSTLTIQRTQQEDSAVYLCASSLGVTPNYGYTFGSGTRLTVV.

J is TRBJ1-3 and V is TRBV29-1; 7 bases agree with TRBD1. CDR3 length equals 14 residues. The germline V gene has CDR1 SQVTM and CDR2 ANQGSEA. The junction had 14 bases not matched to a gene; V was cut back by 6 bases and J by 9 bases. The chain's CDR3 is CSVSRDSSGATIYF. DNA of the CDR3: TGCAGCGTGTCCCGGGACAGCTCCGGGGCCACCATATATTTT.

The V gene is TRBV2, the J gene TRBJ1-2; D call uncertain. Germline CDR1 reads SNHLY; CDR2 reads FYNNEI. V gave up 7 bases and J gave up 2 bases, with 14 bases separating them. The CDR3 covers 14 residues. The DNA for the CDR3 is TGTGCCAGCAATGAGCGGCGGGGAAACTATGGCTACACCTTC. The encoded protein is CASNERRGNYGYTF.

This chain joins TRBV5-1 and TRBJ2-5; D possibly corresponds to TRBD2 (6 bases). Germline CDR1 SGHRS, CDR2 YFSETQ. The ends were cut back, 4 bases at V and 1 base at J, with 11 bases in the middle. The CDR3 loop spans 14 amino acids. CDR3 region: CASSAGTPQETQYF. The CDR3 DNA is TGCGCCAGCAGCGCCGGGACTCCCCAAGAGACCCAGTACTTC.

This chain links TRBV28 with TRBJ2-3; the match to TRBD1 covers 9 bases. The CDR3 spans 15 residues. Losses at the gene ends were 0 bases for V and 6 bases for J; bases not matched to a gene: 4. From germline, CDR1 is MDHEN and CDR2 SYDVKM. For the CDR3, the DNA is TGTGCCAGCAGTTTATGGGACAGGGGAGAGGATACGCAGTATTTT. Translating gives CASSLWDRGEDTQYF.

The chain is built from TRBV4-3 and TRBJ2-2, with 8 bases that match TRBD1. Germline V gene lookup returns CDR1 LGHNA and CDR2 YSLEER. This CDR3 contains 15 residues. V shed 8 bases and J 4 bases; nucleotides not matched to a gene: 9. The DNA of the CDR3 is TGCGCCAGCGGACTTTACCAGGGGGCCACCGGGGAGCTGTTTTTT. This encodes CASGLYQGATGELFF.

The genes are TRBV10-3 and TRBJ2-6; a weak D match, TRBD1 (5 bases). CDR1 is ENHRY, CDR2 SYGVKD, per germline. CDR3 length: 16 amino acids. V was pared by 4 bases and J by 0 bases, with 10 bases between. The chain's CDR3 is CAISGGDSSGANVLTF. CDR3 nucleotides: TGTGCCATCAGTGGGGGCGATTCCTCTGGGGCCAACGTCCTGACTTTC.

The genes are TRBV3-1 (or the pseudogene TRBV3-2) and TRBJ1-2, with D tentatively TRBD1 (5 bases). With 0 bases removed from V and 8 bases from J, the gap between germline ends came to 13 bases. The germline CDR1 and CDR2 sequences are LGHDT and YNNKEL (reference sequence). This CDR3 region has 14 residues. The CDR3 is CASSQDATGWGYTF. The DNA of the CDR3 is TGTGCCAGCAGCCAAGATGCCACAGGTTGGGGCTACACCTTC.

The DNA of the CDR3 is TGTGCCAGCAGCCAAGGGGGGGTAGGCGAGCAGTACTTC. Its translation is CASSQGGVGEQYF. The J gene is TRBJ2-7, the V gene TRBV14, with D perhaps matching TRBD2 (6 bases). The V and J ends lost 1 base and 6 bases respectively, with 10 bases between them. CDR1 SGHDN and CDR2 FVKESK come from the germline V gene. The CDR3 runs to 13 residues. The full variable domain, completed using reference TRBV14 and TRBJ2-7, is EAGVTQFPSHSVIEKGQTVTLRCDPISGHDNLYWYRRVMGKEIKFLLHFVKESKQDESGMPNNRFLAERTGGTYSTLKVQPAELEDSGVYFCASSQGGVGEQYFGPGTRLTVT.

The CDR3, as DNA: TGTGCCAGCTCACCCGGGACTAGCGGGACCGGGGAGCTGTTTTTT. Translation gives CASSPGTSGTGELFF. V usage is TRBV18 and J usage is TRBJ2-2; TRBD2 matches 12 bases. CDR1 is KGHSH and CDR2 is LQKENI in the germline V gene. This CDR3 has 15 amino acids. Trimming took 3 bases from V and 5 from J; bases not matched to a gene: 1. The whole variable domain, filled in from reference TRBV18 and TRBJ2-2, reads NAGVMQNPRHLVRRRGQEARLRCSPMKGHSHVYWYRQLPEEGLKFMVYLQKENIIDESGMPKERFSAEFPKEGPSILRIQQVVRGDSAAYFCASSPGTSGTGELFFGEGSRLTVL.

This CDR3 reads CASSPDLYNEQFF. CDR3 in DNA: TGTGCCAGCTCACCGGACCTTTACAATGAGCAGTTCTTC. The chain couples TRBV18 to TRBJ2-1; D remains ambiguous. This CDR3 region has 13 residues. Germline V gene sequence: CDR1 KGHSH, CDR2 LQKENI. Trimming removed 3 bases at V and 4 bases at J, with 7 bases between.

This sequence joins TRBV4-3 and TRBJ2-1; weak D call: TRBD2 (6 bases). The CDR3 is made up of 13 amino acids. CDR1 and CDR2 from the germline V gene are LGHNA and YSLEER. Trimming cost V 1 base and J 8 bases, with 9 bases left between them. The CDR3: CASSQGLDYEQFF. The CDR3 bases are TGCGCCAGCAGCCAAGGACTAGATTATGAGCAGTTCTTC.

This clone was observed a few times. The rearrangement uses TRBV6-5 and TRBJ1-1; 7 bases fit TRBD1. CDR3 length: 14 amino acids. V trimming: 7 bases; J trimming: 0 bases; junction bases outside the gene matches: 5. Germline values: CDR1 MNHEY, CDR2 SVGAGI. Here the CDR3 DNA reads TGTGCCAGCACAAGACAGGGAGTGAACACTGAAGCTTTCTTT. Its translation is CASTRQGVNTEAFF.

In DNA form, the CDR3 reads TGTGCCAGCAGTTTTCCGGGGGATAGCAATCAGCCCCAGCATTTT. The encoded protein is CASSFPGDSNQPQHF. J is TRBJ1-5 and V is TRBV28, with a possible D match to TRBD1 (5 bases). Trimming shortened V by 3 bases and J by 0 bases, and 9 bases separated the two germline ends. The germline V gene encodes CDR1 MDHEN and CDR2 SYDVKM. This CDR3 contains 15 residues.

The V gene is TRBV28, the J gene TRBJ2-6; 7 positions agree with TRBD1. This CDR3 is 17 amino acids long. Germline V gene sequence: CDR1 MDHEN, CDR2 SYDVKM. V lost 2 bases, J lost 1 base, and 5 bases stayed unmatched. The CDR3, as DNA: TGTGCCAGCAGTTTAAACAGGGGCCTATCTGGGGCCAACGTCCTGACTTTC. Protein: CASSLNRGLSGANVLTF.

This chain joins TRBV5-1 and TRBJ2-7; TRBD1 matches at 7 bases. This CDR3 region has 16 residues. Trimming took 4 bases from V and 1 from J; bases not matched to a gene: 11. CDR1 and CDR2 from the germline V gene are SGHRS and YFSETQ. CDR3 nucleotide sequence: TGCGCCAGCAGCCCGGGGTTGACAGGGCCATCCTACGAGCAGTACTTC. Encoded protein: CASSPGLTGPSYEQYF.

The chain links TRBV6-5 to TRBJ1-2, with 8 bases lining up with TRBD1. The CDR3 length is 15 residues. Germline CDR1 MNHEY, CDR2 SVGAGI. V lost 0 bases, J lost 4 bases, and 4 bases stayed unmatched. The CDR3 protein is CASSYSSDRAYGYTF. The CDR3 DNA reads as TGTGCCAGCAGTTACTCCTCGGACAGGGCCTATGGCTACACCTTC.

The chain couples TRBV9 to TRBJ2-3, with D possibly matching TRBD2 (6 bases). Trimming stripped 4 bases from V and 13 bases from J, with 13 bases between. The length of the CDR3 is 11 residues. Germline CDR1 is SGDLS and CDR2 is YYNGEE. The CDR3 reads CASSTGTQKYF. In nucleotides, the CDR3 is TGTGCCAGCAGCACCGGGACTCAAAAGTATTTT.

The V gene is TRBV11-2, the J gene TRBJ1-1; TRBD1 matches 7 bases. Germline CDR1 and CDR2: SGHAT and FQNNGV. V was pared by 5 bases and J by 3 bases, with 6 bases of the junction left unmatched. This CDR3 region has 14 residues. CDR3 in amino acids: CASSPQGTDTEAFF. In DNA form, the CDR3 reads TGTGCCAGCAGCCCACAGGGGACGGACACTGAAGCTTTCTTT. Supplemented by reference TRBV11-2 and TRBJ1-1, the full variable domain reads EAGVAQSPRYKIIEKRQSVAFWCNPISGHATLYWYQQILGQGPKLLIQFQNNGVVDDSQLPKDRFSAERLKGVDSTLKIQPAKLEDSAVYLCASSPQGTDTEAFFGQGTRLTVV.

As regards this clone: The junction and the germline gene differ at one end; a read error may be behind it. V usage is TRBV15 and J usage is TRBJ1-6; the D is unclear. The CDR3 is made up of 13 amino acids. CDR1 is LNHNV and CDR2 is YYDKDF in the germline V gene (reference sequence). CDR3 in DNA: TGTGCCACCAGCAGAGATGCGTTGGACTACCCTAACTTT. This sequence encodes CATSRDALDYPNF.

The V gene is TRBV25-1, the J gene TRBJ1-6; D unresolved. V was cut by 1 base and J by 8 bases, with 9 bases left in between. The CDR3 is made up of 14 amino acids. Germline CDR1 is MGHDK and CDR2 is SYGVNS. The CDR3 DNA reads as TGTGCCAGCAGTGAATCCCGGCCTCATTCACCCCTCCACTTT. Translation: CASSESRPHSPLHF.

This chain links TRBV19 with TRBJ2-3; D is possibly TRBD2 (6 bases). This CDR3 is built from 16 residues. V was cut by 3 bases and J by 2 bases, with 15 bases left in between. CDR1 LNHDA and CDR2 SQIVND come from the germline V gene (reference sequence). This CDR3 reads CASSMSLAAVTDTQYF. The CDR3 nucleotides are TGTGCCAGTAGTATGAGTTTAGCGGCGGTCACAGATACGCAGTATTTT.

This clone was detected once. The chain has TRBV5-1 and TRBJ2-1; D gene ambiguous. This CDR3 comprises 15 residues. The germline V gene encodes CDR1 SGHRS and CDR2 YFSETQ. V was pared by 0 bases and J by 0 bases, with 7 bases between. The CDR3 DNA reads TGCGCCAGCAGCTTGGTGACGGGCTCCTACAATGAGCAGTTCTTC. This sequence encodes CASSLVTGSYNEQFF.

This CDR3 is CASTVRDREGGYTF. CDR3 DNA: TGTGCCAGCACCGTTCGGGACAGGGAGGGTGGCTACACCTTC. V is TRBV5-6 and J is TRBJ1-2, with 9 positions matching TRBD1. Germline V gives CDR1 SGHDT, CDR2 YYEEEE. The J segment lost 7 bases and the V segment lost 6 bases, leaving 10 bases of the junction unmatched. The CDR3 runs to 14 residues.

The chain joins TRBV19 to TRBJ2-1; perhaps TRBD2 as D (5 bases). Trimming stripped 3 bases from V and 0 bases from J, with 18 bases between. CDR3 length: 18 amino acids. Germline values: CDR1 LNHDA, CDR2 SQIVND (reference sequence). The DNA of the CDR3 is TGTGCCAGTAGTATGGGTGAAGGGAGAGCGAGCTCCTACAATGAGCAGTTCTTC. Amino acids: CASSMGEGRASSYNEQFF.

The chain has TRBV6-2 or TRBV6-3 and TRBJ1-3, with a weak D call TRBD1 (5 bases). In germline, CDR1 is MNHEY, CDR2 SVGEGT. This CDR3 has 18 amino acids. The germline V and J ends were trimmed by 5 bases and 0 bases, with 20 bases remaining between them. The CDR3 bases are TGTGCCAGCAGTAAAAACCCTCCTCGGACAATCTCTGGAAACACCATATATTTT. Protein: CASSKNPPRTISGNTIYF.

The chain has TRBV6-1 and TRBJ1-5; 10 nucleotides agree with TRBD1. This CDR3 is built from 16 residues. CDR1 and CDR2 (germline): MNHNS, SASEGT. With 2 bases clipped from V and 6 bases from J, the junction kept 7 bases outside the gene matches. CDR3 amino acids: CASSEIRTGGGQPQHF. In nucleotides, the CDR3 is TGTGCCAGCAGTGAAATAAGGACAGGGGGTGGTCAGCCCCAGCATTTT.

This sequence joins TRBV2 and TRBJ2-3; D uncertain. CDR1 and CDR2 from the germline V gene are SNHLY and FYNNEI. Trimming pared 5 bases from V and 3 bases from J, leaving 9 bases between. This CDR3 is 13 amino acids long. CDR3 protein: CASSFGLTDTQYF. As DNA, the CDR3 is TGTGCCAGCAGTTTCGGGCTGACAGATACGCAGTATTTT.